These 32 T cell receptor beta chains originate from one sample sequenced in a study of blood T cell repertoires in COVID-19. Libraries were prepared by immunoSEQ multiplex PCR; TCRdb keeps only in-frame clonotypes and omits some of them. Of roughly 6,100 clones detected, about 90% appear once; the ten largest clones hold 48%. The material sequenced was peripheral blood. Receptors were obtained from a human donor in a cohort sampled during active COVID-19.

The chain carries TRBV19 and TRBJ2-1, with TRBD2 as a possible D gene (6 bases). Between the trimmed V and J ends, which lost 2 bases and 3 bases, there was a span of 11 bases. CDR3 size: 15 residues. The germline V gene encodes CDR1 LNHDA and CDR2 SQIVND (reference sequence). The CDR3 protein is CASSIKTGVYNEQFF. The CDR3 region has the DNA TGTGCCAGTAGTATAAAGACGGGAGTCTACAATGAGCAGTTCTTC.

The chain joins TRBV5-4 to TRBJ2-1, with D tentatively TRBD2 (6 bases). V shed 4 bases and J shed 6 bases, with 17 bases lying between them. The CDR3 totals 15 residues. CDR1 is SGHNT and CDR2 is YYREEE in the germline V gene (reference sequence). The chain's CDR3 is CASSLTASAFNEQFF. The DNA for the CDR3 is TGTGCCAGCAGCCTGACGGCTAGCGCTTTCAATGAGCAGTTCTTC.

The chain links TRBV7-3 to TRBJ2-5, with unresolved D. CDR3 length: 15 amino acids. CDR1 SGHTA and CDR2 FQGTGA come from the germline V gene. Trimming shortened V by 1 base and J by 0 bases, and 9 bases separated the two germline ends. The CDR3: CASSLRANHQETQYF. The CDR3 nucleotides are TGTGCCAGCAGCTTAAGGGCAAACCACCAAGAGACCCAGTACTTC. Drawing the rest from reference TRBV7-3 and TRBJ2-5, the complete variable domain is GAGVSQTPSNKVTEKGKYVELRCDPISGHTALYWYRQSLGQGPEFLIYFQGTGAADDSGLPNDRFFAVRPEGSVSTLKIQRTERGDSAVYLCASSLRANHQETQYFGPGTRLLVL.

The genes are TRBV7-2 and TRBJ1-5; D might be TRBD1 (5 bases). V lost 5 bases and J lost 7, with 15 bases in between. CDR1 SGHTA and CDR2 FQGNSA come from the germline V gene. This CDR3 is built from 14 residues. The CDR3 region has the DNA TGTGCCAGCAGCCCGACGGGGGTCGGACAGCCCCAGCATTTT. Protein product: CASSPTGVGQPQHF. Full variable domain (rest looked up from reference TRBV7-2 and TRBJ1-5): GAGVSQSPSNKVTEKGKDVELRCDPISGHTALYWYRQSLGQGLEFLIYFQGNSAPDKSGLPSDRFSAERTGGSVSTLTIQRTQQEDSAVYLCASSPTGVGQPQHFGDGTRLSIL.

V is TRBV28 and J is TRBJ2-2, with D hard to call. CDR1 is MDHEN, CDR2 SYDVKM, per germline. Trimming removed 3 bases at V and 6 bases at J, with 5 bases between. This CDR3 has 12 residues. In DNA, the CDR3 is TGTGCCAGCAGTTTTGCGGCCGGGGAGCTGTTTTTT. This sequence encodes CASSFAAGELFF. Combining the CDR3 with reference TRBV28 and TRBJ2-2 gives the whole variable domain DVKVTQSSRYLVKRTGEKVFLECVQDMDHENMFWYRQDPGLGLRLIYFSYDVKMKEKGDIPEGYSVSREKKERFSLILESASTNQTSMYLCASSFAAGELFFGEGSRLTVL.

This clone turned up a few times. This sequence joins TRBV19 and TRBJ2-5, with TRBD1 identical over 7 bases. Looked up from germline, CDR1 is LNHDA and CDR2 is SQIVND (reference sequence). V lost 3 bases to trimming and J lost 1 base; unmatched junction nucleotides: 5. This CDR3 has 15 amino acids. CDR3 DNA: TGTGCCAGTAGTATCCTGGGGACAGCCCAAGAGACCCAGTACTTC. Translating gives CASSILGTAQETQYF.

The J gene is TRBJ2-2, the V gene TRBV6-4; possibly TRBD1 for D (6 bases). The germline V and J ends were trimmed by 0 bases and 3 bases, with 11 bases remaining between them. Germline V gene sequence: CDR1 MRHNA, CDR2 SNTAGT. The CDR3 spans 16 residues. CDR3 amino acids: CASSDSYRAHTGELFF. CDR3 nucleotides: TGTGCCAGCAGTGACTCCTACAGGGCTCACACCGGGGAGCTGTTTTTT.

The rearrangement joins TRBV7-9 to TRBJ2-1; 10 nucleotides match TRBD2. Germline trimming cut 5 bases from V and 4 bases from J; bases unmatched to any gene: 8. The CDR3 consists of 16 residues. Germline loops: CDR1 SEHNR, CDR2 FQNEAQ (reference sequence). The CDR3 DNA follows: TGTGCCAGCAGCCCTTGGACTAGCGGAAAGTACAATGAGCAGTTCTTC. Residues: CASSPWTSGKYNEQFF.

The rearrangement links TRBV3-1 (or the pseudogene TRBV3-2) to TRBJ2-1, with D maybe TRBD2 (5 bases). Germline-derived CDR1 and CDR2 are LGHDT and YNNKEL (reference sequence). The CDR3 is 15 residues long. V was cut by 2 bases and J by 4 bases, with 12 bases left in between. The CDR3 sequence is CASSQSSMTYNEQFF. In DNA, the CDR3 is TGTGCCAGCAGCCAATCTAGCATGACTTACAATGAGCAGTTCTTC.

The V gene is TRBV7-9, the J gene TRBJ1-1; tentatively, D is TRBD1 (6 bases). The CDR3 consists of 15 residues. CDR1 is SEHNR, CDR2 FQNEAQ, per germline (reference sequence). The ends were cut back, 5 bases at V and 4 bases at J, with 17 bases in the middle. The CDR3 DNA reads as TGTGCCAGCAGCCTCATCGGGGGGGGCGGCACTGAAGCTTTCTTT. Its protein is CASSLIGGGGTEAFF.

The sample holds a few counts of this clone. The chain employs TRBV7-2 and TRBJ2-7; D gene ambiguous. The germline gives CDR1 SGHTA, CDR2 FQGNSA. This CDR3 spans 11 amino acids. V shed 5 bases and J shed 2 bases, with 4 bases lying between them. DNA of the CDR3: TGTGCCAGCAGCCACACCTACGAGCAGTACTTC. Translated, it gives CASSHTYEQYF.

The chain links TRBV28 to TRBJ1-1; D is undetermined. This CDR3 spans 13 amino acids. V was clipped by 2 bases and J by 4 bases, with 8 bases between them. Germline V gene sequence: CDR1 MDHEN, CDR2 SYDVKM. In nucleotides, the CDR3 is TGTGCCAGCAGTTTACCAGCGAGCACTGAAGCTTTCTTT. This sequence encodes CASSLPASTEAFF.

The chain couples TRBV7-3 to TRBJ1-1; the D gene is possibly TRBD1 (5 bases). The CDR3 spans 15 residues. Germline-derived CDR1 and CDR2 are SGHTA and FQGTGA. Trimming removed 5 bases at V and 0 bases at J, with 13 bases between. For the CDR3, the DNA is TGTGCCAGCAGCATCCGGGAGGGGATGAACACTGAAGCTTTCTTT. It codes for CASSIREGMNTEAFF.

The chain links TRBV7-2 to TRBJ2-1; 12 bases match TRBD2. Trimming cost V 1 base and J 7 bases; bases outside gene matches: 2. Germline values: CDR1 SGHTA, CDR2 FQGNSA. The CDR3 consists of 15 residues. The CDR3 sequence is CASSLDLAGGNEQFF. CDR3 nucleotide sequence: TGTGCCAGCAGCTTAGACCTAGCGGGAGGGAATGAGCAGTTCTTC.

This clone has a single count. The chain uses TRBV7-8 and TRBJ1-5; 9 positions agree with TRBD1. The trim removed 0 bases at V and 5 bases at J, leaving 5 bases unmatched. The CDR3 is 16 amino acids. Germline CDR1 is SGHVS and CDR2 is FQNEAQ. The chain's CDR3 is CASSLADRGRDQPQHF. The CDR3 DNA sequence: TGTGCCAGCAGCTTAGCGGACAGGGGCCGGGATCAGCCCCAGCATTTT.

The J gene is TRBJ2-3, the V gene TRBV7-3, with 9 nucleotides matching TRBD2. V shed 5 bases, J shed 12 bases, and the junction held 12 bases outside the gene matches. Germline CDR1 and CDR2: SGHTA and FQGTGA. The CDR3 is 14 residues long. The CDR3 coding sequence is TGTGCCAGCAGCCCTTCTATAGCGGGAGTCCACCAGTATTTT. Amino acids: CASSPSIAGVHQYF.

V gene TRBV28 combines with J gene TRBJ2-4; possibly TRBD2 for D (6 bases). From germline, CDR1 is MDHEN and CDR2 SYDVKM. This CDR3 is built from 15 residues. The V end was cut by 0 bases, the J end by 4 bases, with 10 bases between. CDR3 protein: CASSLWGSGKNIQYF. The CDR3 DNA reads TGTGCCAGCAGTTTATGGGGTAGCGGTAAAAACATTCAGTACTTC.

The J gene is TRBJ1-2, the V gene TRBV30, with a tentative D call TRBD1 (6 bases). V dropped 0 bases and J dropped 3 bases, with 17 bases sitting between them. The germline V gene encodes CDR1 GTSNPN and CDR2 SVGIG (reference sequence). The CDR3 is 16 amino acids. This CDR3 is CAWSVQGQLTDYGYTF. In nucleotides, the CDR3 is TGTGCCTGGAGTGTACAGGGTCAGCTGACCGACTATGGCTACACCTTC.

The chain uses TRBV7-3 and TRBJ2-3, with D uncertain. The ends were cut back, 6 bases at V and 0 bases at J, with 7 bases in the middle. This CDR3 has 13 amino acids. CDR1 is SGHTA, CDR2 FQGTGA, per germline. DNA for the CDR3: TGTGCCAGCAGAGCGACTAGCACAGATACGCAGTATTTT. This translates into CASRATSTDTQYF.

The chain combines TRBV6-2 or TRBV6-3 with TRBJ2-3, with TRBD2 identical over 9 bases. V dropped 5 bases and J dropped 4; count of bases not matched to a gene: 10. The CDR3 consists of 16 residues. Germline V gene lookup returns CDR1 MNHEY and CDR2 SVGEGT. CDR3 loop: CASSPIQREASDTQYF. The CDR3 nucleotides read TGTGCCAGCAGTCCGATCCAGCGGGAGGCGTCAGATACGCAGTATTTT.

The rearrangement joins TRBV5-1 to TRBJ2-1; TRBD2 is a possible D gene (5 bases). This CDR3 spans 15 amino acids. Germline values: CDR1 SGHRS, CDR2 YFSETQ. V lost 0 bases and J 7 bases, leaving 14 bases between the germline ends. The CDR3 loop reads CASSLGERSGNEQFF. CDR3 bases: TGCGCCAGCAGCTTGGGAGAACGGAGCGGTAATGAGCAGTTCTTC.

This chain links TRBV7-2 with TRBJ2-5, with 10 bases fitting TRBD2. The CDR3 is 14 residues long. The V gene end was trimmed by 2 bases and the J gene end by 5 bases; junction bases not matched to a gene: 2. Germline CDR1 is SGHTA and CDR2 is FQGNSA. The CDR3 region has the DNA TGTGCCAGCAGCTTACTAGCGGGAGTGGAGACCCAGTACTTC. This gives the protein CASSLLAGVETQYF.

The rearrangement links TRBV5-6 to TRBJ1-1; D is ambiguous. The V end was cut by 4 bases, the J end by 4 bases, with 11 bases between. The germline V gene encodes CDR1 SGHDT and CDR2 YYEEEE. The CDR3 contains 13 residues. The CDR3: CASSLLLVTEAFF. CDR3 DNA: TGTGCCAGCAGCCTCCTATTGGTCACTGAAGCTTTCTTT. Based on the CDR3 plus reference TRBV5-6 and TRBJ1-1, the full variable domain is DAGVTQSPTHLIKTRGQQVTLRCSPKSGHDTVSWYQQALGQGPQFIFQYYEEEERQRGNFPDRFSGHQFPNYSSELNVNALLLGDSALYLCASSLLLVTEAFFGQGTRLTVV.

This CDR3 is CASTVSRLALTGELFF. In nucleotides, the CDR3 is TGTGCCAGTACTGTGTCCAGGCTAGCGCTCACCGGGGAGCTGTTTTTT. The chain joins TRBV19 to TRBJ2-2; TRBD2 is a possible D gene (6 bases). Germline V gene sequence: CDR1 LNHDA, CDR2 SQIVND (reference sequence). Trimming removed 7 bases from V and 4 bases from J, with 19 bases in between. CDR3 length: 16 residues. Complete variable domain (other parts from reference TRBV19 and TRBJ2-2): DGGITQSPKYLFRKEGQNVTLSCEQNLNHDAMYWYRQDPGQGLRLIYYSQIVNDFQKGDIAEGYSVSREKKESFPLTVTSAQKNPTAFYLCASTVSRLALTGELFFGEGSRLTVL.

The rearrangement links TRBV11-2 to TRBJ2-7; 9 bases line up with TRBD2. The CDR3 loop spans 15 amino acids. Germline V gives CDR1 SGHAT, CDR2 FQNNGV. The V and J ends lost 4 bases and 5 bases, in that order; junction bases with no gene match: 9. The CDR3 bases are TGTGCCAGCAGCTCCTGGGCGGGAGGGCCTAACGAGCAGTACTTC. Translating gives CASSSWAGGPNEQYF.

The V gene is TRBV2, the J gene TRBJ2-6; 7 nucleotides align to TRBD1. This CDR3 region has 14 residues. V lost 5 bases and J lost 2; bases outside the gene matches: 0. Germline CDR1 is SNHLY and CDR2 is FYNNEI. CDR3 sequence (DNA): TGTGCCAGCAGTACAGGGGCTGGGGCCAACGTCCTGACTTTC. Protein: CASSTGAGANVLTF. Full variable domain (missing parts from reference TRBV2 and TRBJ2-6): EPEVTQTPSHQVTQMGQEVILRCVPISNHLYFYWYRQILGQKVEFLVSFYNNEISEKSEIFDDQFSVERPDGSNFTLKIRSTKLEDSAMYFCASSTGAGANVLTFGAGSRLTVL.

The J gene is TRBJ2-3, the V gene TRBV3-1 (or the pseudogene TRBV3-2); the match to TRBD2 covers 16 bases. The V segment lost 1 base and the J segment 10 bases; nucleotides outside the gene matches: 5. From germline, CDR1 is LGHDT and CDR2 YNNKEL (reference sequence). There are 16 residues in the CDR3. The CDR3 reads CASSQGGLAGGLAQYF. DNA of the CDR3: TGTGCCAGCAGCCAAGGGGGACTAGCGGGAGGGCTGGCGCAGTATTTT.

The V call is TRBV7-9, the J call TRBJ2-2; D is possibly TRBD1 (5 bases). V lost 5 bases and J lost 9, with 13 bases in between. The CDR3 is made up of 13 amino acids. CDR1 and CDR2 from the germline V gene are SEHNR and FQNEAQ (reference sequence). CDR3 sequence: CASSTQYRRELFF. The CDR3, as DNA: TGTGCCAGCAGCACCCAATACAGGCGGGAGCTGTTTTTT.

The rearrangement links TRBV9 to TRBJ2-3; 11 bases are a match to TRBD2. The J segment lost 6 bases and the V segment lost 4 bases, leaving 7 bases of the junction unmatched. There are 15 residues in the CDR3. Germline V gene data show CDR1 as SGDLS and CDR2 as YYNGEE. CDR3 in DNA: TGTGCCAGCAGCTCGGGACTAGCGGCAGGGGATACGCAGTATTTT. Protein product: CASSSGLAAGDTQYF.

In DNA form, the CDR3 reads TGTGCCAGCAGCCAAGAGAGGACAGGCGTGCTGAAGACCCAGTACTTC. Encoded protein: CASSQERTGVLKTQYF. The genes are TRBV4-2 and TRBJ2-5; 7 bases are a match to TRBD1. Germline V CDR1 and CDR2: LGHNA, YNFKEQ. With 0 bases clipped from V and 6 bases from J, the junction kept 10 bases outside the gene matches. The CDR3 has 16 amino acids.

V is TRBV18 and J is TRBJ2-1; 12 positions match TRBD2. V was pared by 2 bases and J by 10 bases, with 9 bases of the junction left unmatched. This CDR3 comprises 16 residues. In germline, CDR1 is KGHSH, CDR2 LQKENI. The CDR3 reads CASSPKSGLAGLEQFF. CDR3 DNA sequence: TGTGCCAGCTCACCAAAATCAGGACTAGCGGGATTGGAGCAGTTCTTC. The full variable domain, in which reference TRBV18 and TRBJ2-1 provide the parts outside the CDR3, is NAGVMQNPRHLVRRRGQEARLRCSPMKGHSHVYWYRQLPEEGLKFMVYLQKENIIDESGMPKERFSAEFPKEGPSILRIQQVVRGDSAAYFCASSPKSGLAGLEQFFGPGTRLTVL.

The chain carries TRBV28 and TRBJ1-5; 8 nucleotides line up with TRBD1. V shed 2 bases and J 15 bases; nucleotides not matched to a gene: 15. This CDR3 is 15 amino acids long. Germline-derived CDR1 and CDR2 are MDHEN and SYDVKM. The CDR3 region has the DNA TGTGCCAGCAGTTTAATGGGGACAGGCGGAAGGGGCCCGCATTTT. It translates to CASSLMGTGGRGPHF.